These T cell receptor beta chains were read from a single sample in a study of blood T cell repertoires in COVID-19. TCRdb's table, derived via immunoSEQ multiplex PCR, lists solely in-frame clones and lacks some. The table has roughly 86,000 clones, approximately 84% seen once. The sample was peripheral blood. Receptor source: a man aged 55 to 69 with acute or convalescent COVID-19. The CDR3 runs from the conserved cysteine through the conserved F or W. The D gene is left open where the match is weak. For some rows the clone size is stated as once, few or many, or as a class when expanded; others skip it.

d_gene: .; len: 13; j_gene: TRBJ1-6; abundance: .; v_gene: TRBV18; CDR3nt: TGTGCCAGCTCGCGGACGGAGGATTCACCCCTCCACTTT; CDR3aa: CASSRTEDSPLHF
d_gene: .; len: 13; j_gene: TRBJ1-2; abundance: many; v_gene: TRBV5-6; CDR3nt: TGTGCCAGCAGCCTGACAGTTGGCTATGGCTACACCTTC; CDR3aa: CASSLTVGYGYTF
d_gene: TRBD1; len: 12; j_gene: TRBJ1-2; abundance: .; v_gene: TRBV6-5; CDR3nt: TGTGCCACCTCACAGGGGGCGCTTGGCTACACCTTC; CDR3aa: CATSQGALGYTF
d_gene: TRBD1; len: 14; j_gene: TRBJ1-1; abundance: few; v_gene: TRBV2; CDR3nt: TGTGCCAGCAGTTTGACAGGGGGGAACACTGAAGCTTTCTTT; CDR3aa: CASSLTGGNTEAFF
d_gene: .; len: 14; j_gene: TRBJ2-7; abundance: .; v_gene: TRBV5-1; CDR3nt: TGCGCCAGCAGCTTGGCCAATGGCCGGGGCGAGCAGTACTTC; CDR3aa: CASSLANGRGEQYF
d_gene: TRBD2; len: 13; j_gene: TRBJ2-7; abundance: .; v_gene: TRBV4-1; CDR3nt: TGCGCCAGCAGCCAGGAGAGACGGGGGGACCAGTACTTC; CDR3aa: CASSQERRGDQYF
d_gene: TRBD1; len: 14; j_gene: TRBJ1-6; abundance: .; v_gene: TRBV5-4; CDR3nt: TGTGCCAGCAGACAGGGGCCCAATAATTCACCCCTCCACTTT; CDR3aa: CASRQGPNNSPLHF
d_gene: TRBD1; len: 13; j_gene: TRBJ1-2; abundance: .; v_gene: TRBV7-8; CDR3nt: TGTGCCAGCAGCTTACTAGGGGGCGCCGGCTACACCTTC; CDR3aa: CASSLLGGAGYTF
d_gene: .; len: 15; j_gene: TRBJ1-2; abundance: .; v_gene: TRBV5-5; CDR3nt: TGTGCCAGCAGCTTGGTGGTGGGAGCTAACTATGGCTACACCTTC; CDR3aa: CASSLVVGANYGYTF
d_gene: TRBD1; len: 17; j_gene: TRBJ2-3; abundance: many; v_gene: TRBV4-2; CDR3nt: TGTGCCAGCAGCCCCTGGACAGGGACAGGGGTCGGGGATACGCAGTATTTT; CDR3aa: CASSPWTGTGVGDTQYF
d_gene: TRBD2; len: 15; j_gene: TRBJ2-3; abundance: .; v_gene: TRBV27; CDR3nt: TGTGCCAGCAGTCCAAGGACTAGCGGGGAAAATACGCAGTATTTT; CDR3aa: CASSPRTSGENTQYF
d_gene: TRBD1; len: 14; j_gene: TRBJ1-6; abundance: medium-sized; v_gene: TRBV6-6; CDR3nt: TGTGCCAGCAGGAGGGGACAGACAATTTCACCCCTCCACTTT; CDR3aa: CASRRGQTISPLHF
d_gene: .; len: 16; j_gene: TRBJ1-6; abundance: .; v_gene: TRBV30; CDR3nt: TGTGCCTGGAGTGTCTTGAGCAGGGTCTATAATTCACCCCTCCACTTT; CDR3aa: CAWSVLSRVYNSPLHF
d_gene: .; len: 15; j_gene: TRBJ2-7; abundance: .; v_gene: TRBV6-5; CDR3nt: TGTGCCAGCAGTTACTCGGCAGGAGGATCCTACGAGCAGTACTTC; CDR3aa: CASSYSAGGSYEQYF
d_gene: .; len: 15; j_gene: TRBJ1-1; abundance: .; v_gene: TRBV27; CDR3nt: TGTGCCAGCAGTTTATCGTGGCGGGGGAACACTGAAGCTTTCTTT; CDR3aa: CASSLSWRGNTEAFF
d_gene: .; len: 12; j_gene: TRBJ1-6; abundance: .; v_gene: TRBV3-1/TRBV3-2; CDR3nt: TGTGCCAGCAGCCGCGATAATTCACCCCTCCACTTT; CDR3aa: CASSRDNSPLHF
d_gene: .; len: 13; j_gene: TRBJ1-6; abundance: .; v_gene: TRBV30; CDR3nt: TGTGCCTGGGGGGGGGACGGGAGTTCACCCCTCCACTTT; CDR3aa: CAWGGDGSSPLHF
d_gene: TRBD1; len: 16; j_gene: TRBJ2-5; abundance: .; v_gene: TRBV4-2; CDR3nt: TGTGCCAGCAGCCAAGGTAGACAGGGGGCGGGAGAGACCCAGTACTTC; CDR3aa: CASSQGRQGAGETQYF
d_gene: TRBD1; len: 15; j_gene: TRBJ1-2; abundance: .; v_gene: TRBV24-1; CDR3nt: TGTGCCACCAGTGATCGGGGACAGGGGGCGGATGGCTACACCTTC; CDR3aa: CATSDRGQGADGYTF
d_gene: .; len: 14; j_gene: TRBJ1-5; abundance: .; v_gene: TRBV9; CDR3nt: TGTGCCAGCAGCGTAGGCGGGGAAGGCCAGCCCCAGCATTTT; CDR3aa: CASSVGGEGQPQHF
d_gene: TRBD2; len: 15; j_gene: TRBJ2-7; abundance: once; v_gene: TRBV6-2/TRBV6-3; CDR3nt: TGTGCCAGCAGTTCGACCCTAGCGGGGGGTTACGAGCAGTACTTC; CDR3aa: CASSSTLAGGYEQYF
d_gene: .; len: 17; j_gene: TRBJ2-1; abundance: .; v_gene: TRBV9; CDR3nt: TGTGCCAGCAGCCCCAGGAGGGGGGGTAACTCCTACAATGAGCAGTTCTTC; CDR3aa: CASSPRRGGNSYNEQFF
d_gene: TRBD1; len: 14; j_gene: TRBJ1-1; abundance: .; v_gene: TRBV2; CDR3nt: TGTGCCAGCAGGGGGGACAGGTGGACCACTGAAGCTTTCTTT; CDR3aa: CASRGDRWTTEAFF
d_gene: .; len: 12; j_gene: TRBJ2-1; abundance: .; v_gene: TRBV6-5; CDR3nt: TGTGCCAGCAGTTACTCGACTGATGAGCAGTTCTTC; CDR3aa: CASSYSTDEQFF
d_gene: .; len: 14; j_gene: TRBJ2-7; abundance: .; v_gene: TRBV18; CDR3nt: TGTGCCAGCTCCTCGCTGGGGGGGCGCGACGAGCAGTACTTC; CDR3aa: CASSSLGGRDEQYF
d_gene: TRBD1; len: 14; j_gene: TRBJ1-6; abundance: few; v_gene: TRBV7-2; CDR3nt: TGTGCCAGCAGCGGCCGGGACAGGGGTTCACCCCTCCACTTT; CDR3aa: CASSGRDRGSPLHF
d_gene: TRBD1; len: 12; j_gene: TRBJ1-2; abundance: .; v_gene: TRBV28; CDR3nt: TGTGCCAGCTGGGACAGGGTGGATCGCTACACCTTC; CDR3aa: CASWDRVDRYTF
d_gene: TRBD1; len: 14; j_gene: TRBJ1-2; abundance: .; v_gene: TRBV7-2; CDR3nt: TGTGCCAGCAGCTTACCCCGGGACAGCTATGGCTACACCTTC; CDR3aa: CASSLPRDSYGYTF
d_gene: .; len: 11; j_gene: TRBJ2-7; abundance: once; v_gene: TRBV25-1; CDR3nt: TGTGCCAGCAAACAGGAATACGAGCAGTACTTC; CDR3aa: CASKQEYEQYF
d_gene: .; len: 13; j_gene: TRBJ2-2; abundance: few; v_gene: TRBV9; CDR3nt: TGTGCCAGCAGCGTAATACAGGGCGGGGAGCTGTTTTTT; CDR3aa: CASSVIQGGELFF
d_gene: .; len: 14; j_gene: TRBJ2-7; abundance: .; v_gene: TRBV14; CDR3nt: TGTGCCAGCAGCCAACAGGGCGGTACCTACGAGCAGTACTTC; CDR3aa: CASSQQGGTYEQYF
d_gene: .; len: 12; j_gene: TRBJ1-3; abundance: .; v_gene: TRBV12-3/TRBV12-4; CDR3nt: TGTGCCAGCTCGGGTTCTGGAAACACCATATATTTT; CDR3aa: CASSGSGNTIYF
d_gene: TRBD1; len: 15; j_gene: TRBJ1-1; abundance: .; v_gene: TRBV4-2; CDR3nt: TGTGCCAGCAGCCGATTGGACAGGGAGGACACTGAAGCTTTCTTT; CDR3aa: CASSRLDREDTEAFF
d_gene: .; len: 13; j_gene: TRBJ1-6; abundance: .; v_gene: TRBV6-1; CDR3nt: TGTGCCATCAATCAGGTGTCCGGTTCACCCCTCCACTTT; CDR3aa: CAINQVSGSPLHF
d_gene: .; len: 12; j_gene: TRBJ1-2; abundance: .; v_gene: TRBV12-3/TRBV12-4; CDR3nt: TGTGCCAGCCGCTCCGGGGGTCTCGGCTACACCTTC; CDR3aa: CASRSGGLGYTF
d_gene: TRBD2; len: 14; j_gene: TRBJ2-2; abundance: .; v_gene: TRBV6-5; CDR3nt: TGTGCCAGCAGTCTTAGCGGGGAGCTCGGGGAGCTGTTTTTT; CDR3aa: CASSLSGELGELFF
d_gene: TRBD1; len: 11; j_gene: TRBJ1-1; abundance: .; v_gene: TRBV3-1/TRBV3-2; CDR3nt: TGTGCCAGCTCAACAGGGGGCTGGGCTTTCTTT; CDR3aa: CASSTGGWAFF
d_gene: .; len: 15; j_gene: TRBJ1-2; abundance: .; v_gene: TRBV21-1; CDR3nt: TGTGCCAGCAGCAAAATAACAGGGGCGCACTATGGCTACACCTTC; CDR3aa: CASSKITGAHYGYTF
d_gene: .; len: 11; j_gene: TRBJ2-4; abundance: .; v_gene: TRBV29-1; CDR3nt: TGCAGCGGATGGACAGAAAACATTCAGTACTTC; CDR3aa: CSGWTENIQYF
d_gene: TRBD1; len: 17; j_gene: TRBJ1-5; abundance: .; v_gene: TRBV6-4; CDR3nt: TGTGCCAGCAGGAATAAAGGACAGGGCTGGGGGAACCAGCCCCAGCATTTT; CDR3aa: CASRNKGQGWGNQPQHF
d_gene: .; len: 16; j_gene: TRBJ1-5; abundance: .; v_gene: TRBV19; CDR3nt: TGTGCCAGTAGTAAATGGACAAACAAGGATGATCAGCCCCAGCATTTT; CDR3aa: CASSKWTNKDDQPQHF
d_gene: .; len: 15; j_gene: TRBJ2-2; abundance: .; v_gene: TRBV5-1; CDR3nt: TGCGCCAGCAGCTTACAGGGCACGGGCACCGGGGAGCTGTTTTTT; CDR3aa: CASSLQGTGTGELFF
d_gene: .; len: 14; j_gene: TRBJ2-7; abundance: .; v_gene: TRBV6-2/TRBV6-3; CDR3nt: TGTGCCAGCAGTTACTTCGGACAGCTCTACGAGCAGTACTTC; CDR3aa: CASSYFGQLYEQYF
d_gene: .; len: 14; j_gene: TRBJ1-5; abundance: .; v_gene: TRBV6-5; CDR3nt: TGTGCCAGCAGCCCCGGGGGGTCGGGTCAGCCCCAGCATTTT; CDR3aa: CASSPGGSGQPQHF
d_gene: TRBD1; len: 15; j_gene: TRBJ1-4; abundance: .; v_gene: TRBV6-5; CDR3nt: TGTGCCAGCAGTTACTTCAGGGGGCCGGGTGAAAAACTGTTTTTT; CDR3aa: CASSYFRGPGEKLFF
d_gene: .; len: 14; j_gene: TRBJ1-3; abundance: .; v_gene: TRBV28; CDR3nt: TGTGCCACTAAAACCGGGGAGATCGGAAACACCATATATTTT; CDR3aa: CATKTGEIGNTIYF
d_gene: .; len: 17; j_gene: TRBJ2-3; abundance: .; v_gene: TRBV19; CDR3nt: TGTGCCAGTAGTTTAAAGGGGGGGTTAGGGTTCACAGATACGCAGTATTTT; CDR3aa: CASSLKGGLGFTDTQYF
d_gene: TRBD1; len: 14; j_gene: TRBJ2-1; abundance: .; v_gene: TRBV29-1; CDR3nt: TGCAGCGGTCGGACAGGGGGCGTCTACAATGAGCAGTTCTTC; CDR3aa: CSGRTGGVYNEQFF
d_gene: .; len: 14; j_gene: TRBJ1-5; abundance: .; v_gene: TRBV24-1; CDR3nt: TGTGCCACCAGTGGGCACACCATCAATCAGCCCCAGCATTTT; CDR3aa: CATSGHTINQPQHF
d_gene: .; len: 12; j_gene: TRBJ2-1; abundance: .; v_gene: TRBV5-5; CDR3nt: TGTGCCAGCAGCCTGTCCTACAATGAGCAGTTCTTC; CDR3aa: CASSLSYNEQFF
d_gene: TRBD1; len: 14; j_gene: TRBJ1-4; abundance: .; v_gene: TRBV5-1; CDR3nt: TGCGCCAGCAGCGACAGGGGAGGGGTGGAAAAACTGTTTTTT; CDR3aa: CASSDRGGVEKLFF
d_gene: TRBD1; len: 15; j_gene: TRBJ2-7; abundance: .; v_gene: TRBV9; CDR3nt: TGTGCCAGCAGCGTAGGGAACAGGGGGAGGTACGAGCAGTACTTC; CDR3aa: CASSVGNRGRYEQYF
d_gene: .; len: 16; j_gene: TRBJ2-1; abundance: few; v_gene: TRBV5-1; CDR3nt: TGCGCCAGCAGCCCCACATCGCGGACAGGGAGGGATGAGCAGTTCTTC; CDR3aa: CASSPTSRTGRDEQFF
d_gene: .; len: 14; j_gene: TRBJ1-2; abundance: .; v_gene: TRBV5-4; CDR3nt: TGTGCCAGCAGCCGAAGTAGCGGGGACTATGGCTACACCTTC; CDR3aa: CASSRSSGDYGYTF
d_gene: .; len: 16; j_gene: TRBJ1-3; abundance: .; v_gene: TRBV18; CDR3nt: TGTGCCAGCTCACTCTTACAGGGTCAATCTGGAAACACCATATATTTT; CDR3aa: CASSLLQGQSGNTIYF